This T cell receptor (beta chain) was recorded in a study of molecular identifiers for immune sequencing clone quantification. This CDR3 spans 16 amino acids. V lost 1 base and J lost 2; bases outside the gene matches: 5. From the PCR reads, TCRdb called clonotypes with MiXCR, one entry per CDR3 protein. The sample carries about half a million distinct CDR3 sequences, around 23% recorded once. Material: naive CD8+ T cells from blood, with Jurkat cell RNA spiked in. Subset indicated: FACS-sorted CD8+CD4-CCR7+CD45RA+ naive T cells. The sequence came from a human donor in good health. Some libraries in this study had Jurkat cell RNA spiked in. The chain recombines TRBV12-3 or TRBV12-4 with TRBJ2-5, with 9 bases lining up with TRBD2. Here the CDR3 reads CASSLVGTSFQETQYF. The CDR3 DNA is TGTGCCAGCAGTTTAGTAGGGACTAGCTTTCAAGAGACCCAGTACTTC.